This is a list of T cell receptor beta chains from one sample in a study of T cell changes during pregnancy in multiple sclerosis. Sequenced by immunoSEQ multiplex PCR; TCRdb stores in-frame clones only, minus some. This sample yields around 110,000 clones, of which 92% are seen a single time; 1.6% belongs to the top ten. This specimen consisted of peripheral blood, obtained after pregnancy. The receptors were sampled from a female donor with multiple sclerosis, enrolled in a pregnancy study. Each CDR3 is given with its conserved first and last residue. A D gene is named only where the DNA matches it firmly. Clone size, where shown, is once, few, many, or a class for clones that have expanded.

TRBV18,NA,NA,TRBJ1-2,CASSPPGLLNYGYTF,TGTGCCAGCTCACCTCCGGGACTCTTAAACTATGGCTACACCTTC
TRBV6-5,NA,TRBD1,TRBJ2-5,CASSYSTGQETQYF,TGTGCCAGCAGTTACTCGACAGGGCAAGAGACCCAGTACTTC
TRBV2,NA,TRBD1,TRBJ1-2,CASSKDRARDYGYTF,TGTGCCAGCAGTAAGGACAGGGCGAGGGATTATGGCTACACCTTC
TRBV2,NA,TRBD2,TRBJ2-1,CASSERSGGPEQFF,TGTGCCAGCAGTGAAAGAAGCGGGGGGCCCGAGCAGTTCTTC
TRBV30,NA,NA,TRBJ2-5,CAWRSWLQETQYF,TGTGCCTGGAGATCATGGCTGCAAGAGACCCAGTACTTC
TRBV5-1,few,NA,TRBJ1-6,CASSPLGGFSYNSPLHF,TGCGCCAGCAGCCCCCTGGGGGGATTCTCCTATAATTCACCCCTCCACTTT
TRBV19,NA,NA,TRBJ1-1,CASRGPLKQTEAFF,TGTGCCAGTAGGGGGCCGTTGAAGCAGACTGAAGCTTTCTTT
TRBV5-1,NA,TRBD2,TRBJ2-3,CASSPNPSGADTQYF,TGCGCCAGCAGCCCGAACCCTAGCGGGGCGGATACGCAGTATTTT
TRBV5-1,once,NA,TRBJ2-6,CASTGEGAGANVLTF,TGCGCCAGCACCGGCGAAGGAGCTGGGGCCAACGTCCTGACTTTC
TRBV19,NA,TRBD1,TRBJ2-1,CASSSGTGINNEQFF,TGTGCCAGTAGTTCCGGGACAGGGATTAACAATGAGCAGTTCTTC
TRBV5-1,NA,TRBD1,TRBJ2-3,CASSIQGGTDTQYF,TGCGCCAGCAGCATACAGGGGGGAACAGATACGCAGTATTTT
TRBV7-9,NA,NA,TRBJ2-7,CASSLKRVSAYEQYF,TGTGCCAGCAGCTTAAAGCGGGTGAGCGCCTACGAGCAGTACTTC
TRBV5-1,NA,NA,TRBJ2-6,CASSLQTGTKKSGANVLTF,TGCGCCAGCAGCCTACAAACCGGGACAAAAAAGTCTGGGGCCAACGTCCTGACTTTC
TRBV29-1,NA,NA,TRBJ2-1,CSVVGLRSYNEQFF,TGCAGCGTTGTGGGGCTCCGCTCCTACAATGAGCAGTTCTTC
TRBV6-5,NA,TRBD1,TRBJ1-5,CASSRGQGMSQPQHF,TGTGCCAGCAGTCGCGGACAGGGAATGAGTCAGCCCCAGCATTTT
TRBV6-1,NA,TRBD2,TRBJ2-1,CASSEAIITRGTSGRAKSSEQFF,TGTGCCAGCAGTGAAGCAATCATCACCAGGGGGACTAGCGGGAGGGCCAAGTCTAGTGAGCAGTTCTTC
TRBV7-2,few,NA,TRBJ2-7,CASSWGRTQLEQYF,TGTGCCAGCAGCTGGGGCCGGACCCAACTCGAGCAGTACTTC
TRBV29-1,NA,TRBD2,TRBJ2-3,CSVESGGTDTQYF,TGCAGCGTTGAAAGCGGGGGCACAGATACGCAGTATTTT
TRBV29-1,NA,NA,TRBJ1-5,CSVGQTNQPQHF,TGCAGCGTTGGACAGACCAATCAGCCCCAGCATTTT
TRBV7-9,NA,NA,TRBJ2-7,CASSFGGASYEQYF,TGTGCCAGCAGCTTTGGGGGGGCCTCCTACGAGCAGTACTTC
TRBV7-9,NA,TRBD1,TRBJ1-3,CASSLAGTASGNTIYF,TGTGCCAGCAGCTTAGCAGGGACAGCCTCTGGAAACACCATATATTTT
TRBV15,NA,NA,TRBJ2-6,CATSRVVGASSGANVLTF,TGTGCCACCAGCAGAGTAGTAGGCGCTAGTTCTGGGGCCAACGTCCTGACTTTC